This TCR beta chain emerged from a study of beta chain features in type 1 diabetes. Study-level information: The samples had around 98 million sorted cells examined in all.

Donors underwent one heparinised blood draw, around 100 mL on average. What was sequenced were expressed TCRB transcripts, since all of the isolated RNA had been reverse transcribed. The average read count of naive, central memory and regulatory T cell samples was 3 million to 4 million. Libraries were prepared by immunoSEQ multiplex PCR; TCRdb keeps only in-frame clonotypes and omits some of them. The table has roughly 300,000 clones, 7.5% to 9% seen once. V lost 5 bases to trimming and J lost 2 bases, with 19 bases between them. Germline-derived CDR1 and CDR2 are SGHTA and FQGNSA. This CDR3 contains 16 residues.

The material sequenced was central memory CD4+ T cells from blood. This chain joins TRBV7-2 and TRBJ2-7; TRBD2 is a possible D gene (7 bases). The TCR sequence derives from a woman aged 18-35 years in good health. The CDR3 sequence is CASSQGGAYGPYEQYF. The DNA for the CDR3 is TGTGCCAGCAGCCAAGGGGGGGCGTATGGGCCCTACGAGCAGTACTTC.